A selection of T cell receptor beta chains follows, all from one sample in a study of cytomegalovirus exposure and HLA in healthy donors. Measured with immunoSEQ multiplex PCR; TCRdb has only the in-frame clones, and not every one. The table includes 110,000 to 150,000 clones, roughly 80% detected once. The sample was PBMCs. Every receptor here comes from a man in his forties in good health and CMV-seronegative. The CDR3 runs from the conserved cysteine through the conserved F or W. Fields, in order: clone size, V gene, J gene, CDR3 protein. Some rows mark clone size as missing; the rest say once, few, many or name a class of expanded clone.

clone size: .
V gene: TRBV7-8
J gene: TRBJ1-5
CDR3 protein: CASSSRGGRRMAQPQHF

clone size: .
V gene: TRBV28
J gene: TRBJ1-5
CDR3 protein: CASGEGPLSNQPQHF

clone size: .
V gene: TRBV18
J gene: TRBJ2-5
CDR3 protein: CASSPKDRGQETQYF

clone size: .
V gene: TRBV11-2
J gene: TRBJ2-7
CDR3 protein: CASSSGVGSSYEQYF

clone size: .
V gene: TRBV5-1
J gene: TRBJ1-1
CDR3 protein: CASSGRQGLNTEAFF

clone size: few
V gene: TRBV28
J gene: TRBJ2-7
CDR3 protein: CASSLGASGGGEQYF

clone size: .
V gene: TRBV6-5
J gene: TRBJ1-2
CDR3 protein: CASSSMGQRYGYTF

clone size: .
V gene: TRBV2
J gene: TRBJ2-7
CDR3 protein: CASSEPAGGGPTYEQYF

clone size: .
V gene: TRBV27
J gene: TRBJ2-7
CDR3 protein: CASRTLYRDRAGIQYF

clone size: .
V gene: TRBV2
J gene: TRBJ2-1
CDR3 protein: CASSGLTGVDNEQFF

clone size: .
V gene: TRBV9
J gene: TRBJ1-4
CDR3 protein: CASGGTALNEKLFF

clone size: .
V gene: TRBV19
J gene: TRBJ2-3
CDR3 protein: CASSTITGAQGTQYF

clone size: many
V gene: TRBV5-6
J gene: TRBJ2-7
CDR3 protein: CASSLVAGPYEQYF

clone size: once
V gene: TRBV4-1
J gene: TRBJ1-1
CDR3 protein: CASSQGGGAAEAFF

clone size: .
V gene: TRBV19
J gene: TRBJ1-1
CDR3 protein: CASSISAEGATEAFF

clone size: .
V gene: TRBV4-1
J gene: TRBJ2-5
CDR3 protein: CASSHFLRETQYF

clone size: .
V gene: TRBV2
J gene: TRBJ1-1
CDR3 protein: CAGGTGENTEAFF

clone size: .
V gene: TRBV4-1
J gene: TRBJ2-1
CDR3 protein: CASSQPGQGPSNEQFF

clone size: few
V gene: TRBV19
J gene: TRBJ1-6
CDR3 protein: CATTKQGLGSPLHF

clone size: .
V gene: TRBV5-1
J gene: TRBJ2-3
CDR3 protein: CASSLLAGQGATDTQYF

clone size: .
V gene: TRBV13
J gene: TRBJ2-1
CDR3 protein: CASSLDVAAGYNEQFF

clone size: few
V gene: TRBV4-1
J gene: TRBJ1-2
CDR3 protein: CASSQVQLTNYGYTF

clone size: once
V gene: TRBV7-2
J gene: TRBJ2-1
CDR3 protein: CASRPTRSSYNEQFF

clone size: .
V gene: TRBV19
J gene: TRBJ1-1
CDR3 protein: CASSRGGDTEAFF

clone size: .
V gene: TRBV9
J gene: TRBJ2-1
CDR3 protein: CASSVLGQGLNEQFF

clone size: .
V gene: TRBV7-9
J gene: TRBJ1-1
CDR3 protein: CASSLRTVNTEAFF

clone size: .
V gene: TRBV29-1
J gene: TRBJ2-3
CDR3 protein: CSVEDRLIAPDTQYF

clone size: .
V gene: TRBV7-2
J gene: TRBJ2-1
CDR3 protein: CASSPWPRNEQFF

clone size: few
V gene: TRBV12-2
J gene: TRBJ2-5
CDR3 protein: CASRESPTGGERCQETQYF

clone size: .
V gene: TRBV27
J gene: TRBJ1-2
CDR3 protein: CASSSPRETVMGYTF

clone size: few
V gene: TRBV2
J gene: TRBJ1-2
CDR3 protein: CASSEGPDIGYTF

clone size: .
V gene: TRBV2
J gene: .
CDR3 protein: CASSGELAGAQTQYF

clone size: .
V gene: TRBV28
J gene: TRBJ2-7
CDR3 protein: CASSLSRGYEQYF

clone size: .
V gene: TRBV10-1
J gene: TRBJ2-1
CDR3 protein: CASSAARGNEQFF

clone size: few
V gene: TRBV7-9
J gene: TRBJ2-2
CDR3 protein: CASSLLQDTGELFF

clone size: few
V gene: TRBV5-3
J gene: TRBJ1-2
CDR3 protein: CAREGAYGYTF

clone size: .
V gene: TRBV19
J gene: TRBJ1-5
CDR3 protein: CATRQGHLGEPQHF

clone size: .
V gene: TRBV7-8
J gene: TRBJ1-1
CDR3 protein: CASSLVSGNTEAFF

clone size: few
V gene: TRBV4-1
J gene: TRBJ1-6
CDR3 protein: CASSQVPGVRNSPLHF

clone size: .
V gene: TRBV6-1
J gene: TRBJ1-1
CDR3 protein: CASRVGLNTEAFF

clone size: .
V gene: TRBV19
J gene: TRBJ2-3
CDR3 protein: CASSIGTGERGTDTQYF

clone size: .
V gene: TRBV10-3
J gene: TRBJ2-3
CDR3 protein: CAISESGAGGPDTQYF

clone size: few
V gene: TRBV5-6
J gene: TRBJ1-1
CDR3 protein: CASSGGRGRVNTEAFF

clone size: .
V gene: TRBV15
J gene: TRBJ1-5
CDR3 protein: CATSRDLTGDSNQPQHF